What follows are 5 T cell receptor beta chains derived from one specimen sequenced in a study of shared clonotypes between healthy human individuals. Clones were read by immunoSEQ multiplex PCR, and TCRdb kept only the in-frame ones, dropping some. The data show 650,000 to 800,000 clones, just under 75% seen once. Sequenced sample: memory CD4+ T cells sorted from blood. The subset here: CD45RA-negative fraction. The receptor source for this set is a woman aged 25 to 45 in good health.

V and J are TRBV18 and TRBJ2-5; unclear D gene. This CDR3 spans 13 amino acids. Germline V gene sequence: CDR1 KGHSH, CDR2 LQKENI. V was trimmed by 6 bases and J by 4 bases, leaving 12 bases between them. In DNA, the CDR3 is TGTGCCAGCTCGTCCGGCGGAGCAGAGACCCAGTACTTC. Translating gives CASSSGGAETQYF.

This chain's CDR3 is CAWSVVENTIYF. The CDR3 DNA sequence: TGTGCCTGGAGTGTAGTCGAAAACACCATATATTTT. The rearrangement links TRBV30 to TRBJ1-3, with D uncertain. The CDR3 is made up of 12 amino acids. The germline V and J ends were trimmed by 0 bases and 6 bases, with 6 bases remaining between them. CDR1 and CDR2 from the germline V gene are GTSNPN and SVGIG (reference sequence).

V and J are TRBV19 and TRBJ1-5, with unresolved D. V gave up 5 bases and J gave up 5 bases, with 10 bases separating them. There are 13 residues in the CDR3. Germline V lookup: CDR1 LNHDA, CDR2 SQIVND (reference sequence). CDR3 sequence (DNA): TGTGCCAGTAGTGAGATAGGGCATCAGCCCCAGCATTTT. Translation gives CASSEIGHQPQHF.

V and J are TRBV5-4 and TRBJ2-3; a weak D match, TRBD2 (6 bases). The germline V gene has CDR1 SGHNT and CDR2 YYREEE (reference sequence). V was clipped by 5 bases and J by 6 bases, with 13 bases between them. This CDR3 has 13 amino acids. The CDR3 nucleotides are TGTGCCAGCAGGCGGGGCGAGGAGGATACGCAGTATTTT. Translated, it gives CASRRGEEDTQYF.

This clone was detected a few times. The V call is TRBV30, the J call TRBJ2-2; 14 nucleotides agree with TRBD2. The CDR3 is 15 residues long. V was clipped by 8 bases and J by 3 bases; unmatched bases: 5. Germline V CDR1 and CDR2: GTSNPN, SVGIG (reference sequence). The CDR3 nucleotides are TGTGCCCGACGGGGACTAGCGGGGGACACCGGGGAGCTGTTTTTT. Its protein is CARRGLAGDTGELFF.